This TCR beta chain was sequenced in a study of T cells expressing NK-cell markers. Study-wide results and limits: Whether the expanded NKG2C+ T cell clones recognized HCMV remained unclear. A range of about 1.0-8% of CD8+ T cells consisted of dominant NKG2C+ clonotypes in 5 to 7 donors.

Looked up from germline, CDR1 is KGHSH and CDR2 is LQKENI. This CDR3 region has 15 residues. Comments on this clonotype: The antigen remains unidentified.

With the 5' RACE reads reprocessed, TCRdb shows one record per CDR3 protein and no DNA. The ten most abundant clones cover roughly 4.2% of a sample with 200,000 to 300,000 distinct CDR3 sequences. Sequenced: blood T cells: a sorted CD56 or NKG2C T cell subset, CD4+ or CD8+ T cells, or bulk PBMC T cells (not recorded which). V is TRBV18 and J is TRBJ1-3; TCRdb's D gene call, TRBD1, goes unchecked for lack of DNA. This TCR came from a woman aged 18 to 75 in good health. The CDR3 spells CASSPRQLSGNTIYF.